Below, 4 T cell receptor beta chains from the same sample are listed, as sequenced in a study of blood T cell repertoires in COVID-19. The method was immunoSEQ multiplex PCR; TCRdb's version includes in-frame clones alone and lacks a portion of them. The sample has approximately 120,000 clones; 65% to 90% are singletons. The sample was peripheral blood. The receptors stem from a woman of 80 years or more with active or convalescent COVID-19.

The chain employs TRBV18 and TRBJ1-2; 8 bases are a match to TRBD1. The CDR3 has 15 amino acids. Trimming removed 4 bases from V and 3 bases from J; junction bases left unmatched: 7. Germline-derived CDR1 and CDR2 are KGHSH and LQKENI. The CDR3 loop reads CASSLSGGADYGYTF. The CDR3 DNA reads TGTGCCAGCTCACTGTCAGGGGGCGCTGACTATGGCTACACCTTC.

This chain links TRBV7-9 with TRBJ2-7; TRBD2 might be the D (5 bases). The CDR3 has 16 amino acids. The germline V gene has CDR1 SEHNR and CDR2 FQNEAQ (reference sequence). The V end was cut by 3 bases, the J end by 1 base, with 16 bases between. The CDR3: CASSLSPGRESYEQYF. For the CDR3, the DNA is TGTGCCAGCAGCTTGTCTCCCGGACGGGAATCCTACGAGCAGTACTTC.

The chain is built from TRBV19 and TRBJ2-2; 8 positions match TRBD1. With 7 bases clipped from V and 5 bases from J, the junction kept 6 bases outside the gene matches. This CDR3 has 14 amino acids. CDR1 and CDR2 from the germline V gene are LNHDA and SQIVND (reference sequence). The CDR3 DNA is TGTGCCAGTAATGACAGGGGTGGTACCGGGGAGCTGTTTTTT. The encoded protein is CASNDRGGTGELFF.

V gene TRBV6-6 combines with J gene TRBJ1-4; 7 nucleotides align to TRBD1. Germline lookup yields CDR1 MNHNY and CDR2 SVGAGI (reference sequence). The CDR3 spans 21 residues. V was pared by 5 bases and J by 1 base, with 22 bases of the junction left unmatched. The chain's CDR3 is CASSPRTGSGMTTGTNEKLFF. DNA of the CDR3: TGTGCCAGCAGTCCCCGGACAGGTTCGGGGATGACCACAGGAACTAATGAAAAACTGTTTTTT.